This T cell receptor (gamma chain) was found in a study of Vδ1+ human thymocytes. Study observations and caveats: Highly polyclonal TRG and TRD repertoires with Gaussian CDR3 length distributions appeared in thymus. Around 20% of thymic delta-chain sequences were Vdelta2, with few Vdelta3, unlike blood Vdelta1+ controls.

A few counts support this clone. Its antigen is unidentified. The template was reverse-transcribed extracted RNA. The CDR3 regions were amplified by multiplex PCR from V-gene primers to a constant-region primer. TCRdb made new clone calls on the multiplex PCR reads using CATT. The table shows about 36,000 gamma-chain clones, with just over 20% occurring only once. CDR3 length: 13 amino acids. The germline V gene has CDR1 GITISATS and CDR2 ISYDGTV (reference sequence). V was clipped by 2 bases and J by 11 bases; unmatched bases: 12. The chain uses TRGV9 and TRGJ1 or TRGJ2. The sequence derives from a girl less than two years old who had congenital heart surgery. Sequencing was done on a sample of Vdelta1+ gamma-delta thymocytes from the thymus. The subset: FACS-sorted CD3+ TCRalphabeta- TCRVdelta1+ TCRVdelta2- thymocytes. The CDR3 DNA is TGTGCCTTGTGGGAGGCGGACGGCCGACAGAAACTCTTT. It specifies CALWEADGRQKLF.